These 16 T cell receptor beta chains share one sample of origin, sequenced in a study of monozygotic twins with inflammatory bowel disease. TCRdb reprocessed the 5' RACE reads, with one entry per CDR3 protein and no DNA. The repertoire table contains 110,000 to 150,000 distinct CDR3 sequences. The sequencing sample was made of blood. The source is a human donor with ulcerative colitis or Crohn's disease, or a healthy co-twin of an affected twin (not recorded which).

The chain links TRBV4-3 to TRBJ2-2; TCRdb outputs TRBD1, but without DNA this stays unchecked. Germline lookup yields CDR1 LGHNA and CDR2 YSLEER. This CDR3 is built from 15 residues. This CDR3 reads CASSWGQGYTGELFF.

V is TRBV7-3 and J is TRBJ2-7; the TCRdb D gene call, TRBD2, has no DNA to confirm it. The CDR3 contains 14 residues. The germline V gene has CDR1 SGHTA and CDR2 FQGTGA. The chain's CDR3 is CASSPGLIPYEQYF. Combining the CDR3 with reference TRBV7-3 and TRBJ2-7 gives the whole variable domain GAGVSQTPSNKVTEKGKYVELRCDPISGHTALYWYRQSLGQGPEFLIYFQGTGAADDSGLPNDRFFAVRPEGSVSTLKIQRTERGDSAVYLCASSPGLIPYEQYFGPGTRLTVT.

This sequence joins TRBV9 and TRBJ2-4; checking the TCRdb D call of TRBD1 is not possible without DNA. The CDR3 extends over 16 amino acids. CDR1 and CDR2 (germline): SGDLS, YYNGEE. This CDR3 is CASSVLSGVAKNIQYF.

The rearrangement links TRBV9 to TRBJ2-7; the TCRdb call, TRBD1, lacks DNA for checking. The CDR3 has 14 residues. The germline V gene has CDR1 SGDLS and CDR2 YYNGEE. The CDR3 spells CASGPTGGIYEQYF.

The V gene is TRBV14, the J gene TRBJ2-1; no DNA is available, so the TRBD2 call from TCRdb remains unchecked. Germline loops: CDR1 SGHDN, CDR2 FVKESK. There are 15 residues in the CDR3. The chain's CDR3 is CASSQALGRGNEQFF.

This rearrangement joins TRBV10-3 to TRBJ2-7; TCRdb's D gene call, TRBD2, goes unchecked for lack of DNA. This CDR3 region has 12 residues. Germline V lookup: CDR1 ENHRY, CDR2 SYGVKD. The CDR3 sequence is CAIKTSDYEQYF.

The CDR3 reads CSARDSRSGSNNEQFF. This chain connects TRBV20-1 to TRBJ2-1; TCRdb reports TRBD2, a call that lacks DNA to check it against. From germline, CDR1 is DFQATT and CDR2 SNEGSKA (reference sequence). The CDR3 extends over 16 amino acids.

This chain uses TRBV4-3 with TRBJ2-7; TCRdb reports TRBD2, a call that lacks DNA to check it against. Germline-derived CDR1 and CDR2 are LGHNA and YSLEER. The length of the CDR3 is 17 residues. The chain's CDR3 is CASSQLAVAGRRYEQYF.

The chain is built from TRBV10-3 and TRBJ2-3; no DNA is available, so the TRBD2 call from TCRdb remains unchecked. Germline-derived CDR1 and CDR2 are ENHRY and SYGVKD. This CDR3 contains 17 residues. CDR3 residues: CAISPPVRGPVTDTQYF.

J is TRBJ2-1 and V is TRBV7-9; the TCRdb call, TRBD2, lacks DNA for checking. This CDR3 is 16 amino acids long. CDR1 SEHNR and CDR2 FQNEAQ come from the germline V gene (reference sequence). The CDR3 sequence: CASSLRRERTYNEQFF. Full variable domain (rest looked up from reference TRBV7-9 and TRBJ2-1): DTGVSQNPRHKITKRGQNVTFRCDPISEHNRLYWYRQTLGQGPEFLTYFQNEAQLEKSRLLSDRFSAERPKGSFSTLEIQRTEQGDSAMYLCASSLRRERTYNEQFFGPGTRLTVL.

The chain uses TRBV9 and TRBJ2-2. Germline V gives CDR1 SGDLS, CDR2 YYNGEE. The CDR3 consists of 13 residues. CDR3 region: CASSPSITGELFF.

The chain couples TRBV20-1 to TRBJ1-5; TCRdb indicates TRBD1, and absent DNA this call remains unverified. The CDR3 length is 11 residues. Germline V lookup: CDR1 DFQATT, CDR2 SNEGSKA (reference sequence). This CDR3 is CSARRQEAQHF.

V usage is TRBV28 and J usage is TRBJ1-5; TCRdb gives TRBD1 as the D gene, but with no DNA this cannot be confirmed. The germline V gene encodes CDR1 MDHEN and CDR2 SYDVKM. The CDR3 runs to 17 residues. The CDR3 loop reads CASTPHQGLRGNQPQHF. The full variable domain, completed using reference TRBV28 and TRBJ1-5, is DVKVTQSSRYLVKRTGEKVFLECVQDMDHENMFWYRQDPGLGLRLIYFSYDVKMKEKGDIPEGYSVSREKKERFSLILESASTNQTSMYLCASTPHQGLRGNQPQHFGDGTRLSIL.

The chain is built from TRBV24-1 and TRBJ2-3; with no DNA, the TCRdb D assignment of TRBD1 cannot be verified. The CDR3 is made up of 16 amino acids. Per germline, CDR1 KGHDR and CDR2 SFDVKD. The CDR3: CATNPLARQGGDTQYF.

The chain couples TRBV5-5 to TRBJ1-2; TCRdb lists TRBD1, though no DNA is available to test this call. Per the germline V gene, CDR1 is SGHKS and CDR2 is YYEKEE (reference sequence). The CDR3 spans 15 residues. The CDR3 loop reads CASSLAAGSNYGYTF.

V is TRBV7-3 and J is TRBJ2-1; TCRdb returns TRBD2, unconfirmable since there is no DNA. This CDR3 has 17 residues. The germline V gene encodes CDR1 SGHTA and CDR2 FQGTGA. CDR3 sequence: CASSPLAGGPFLNEQFF.